The 27 T cell receptor beta chains given below trace back to one sample, sequenced in a study of chemoradiotherapy in HPV16-positive cancers. Clones were read by immunoSEQ multiplex PCR, and TCRdb kept only the in-frame ones, dropping some. There are about 68,000 clones in the sample; around nine tenths occur only once, and around 4.4% lies in the top ten. The sequencing used blood, collected from a patient who underwent chemoradiotherapy. These receptors were obtained from a human donor with HPV-associated anogenital cancer.

The chain combines TRBV11-2 with TRBJ1-2; D unclear. V shed 5 bases and J shed 2 bases, with 6 bases lying between them. Germline V CDR1 and CDR2: SGHAT, FQNNGV. The CDR3 has 12 residues. The CDR3 sequence is CASSGRNYGYTF. CDR3 DNA: TGTGCCAGCAGCGGCCGGAACTATGGCTACACCTTC. Filled out from reference TRBV11-2 and TRBJ1-2, the complete variable domain reads EAGVAQSPRYKIIEKRQSVAFWCNPISGHATLYWYQQILGQGPKLLIQFQNNGVVDDSQLPKDRFSAERLKGVDSTLKIQPAKLEDSAVYLCASSGRNYGYTFGSGTRLTVV.

The chain has TRBV6-5 and TRBJ1-4; 8 bases line up with TRBD1. The CDR3 spans 16 residues. The germline CDR1 and CDR2 sequences are MNHEY and SVGAGI. The V segment lost 0 bases and the J segment 4 bases; nucleotides outside the gene matches: 4. CDR3 sequence reads: CASSYSGQVLNEKLFF. The DNA of the CDR3 is TGTGCCAGCAGTTACTCGGGACAGGTTCTTAATGAAAAACTGTTTTTT.

The chain employs TRBV19 and TRBJ2-5; no reliable D call. CDR1 is LNHDA and CDR2 is SQIVND in the germline V gene (reference sequence). V was clipped by 6 bases and J by 2 bases, with 13 bases between them. CDR3 length equals 14 residues. CDR3 loop: CASSLDGGQETQYF. CDR3 in DNA: TGTGCCAGTAGCCTGGACGGTGGGCAAGAGACCCAGTACTTC.

The chain recombines TRBV27 with TRBJ2-7; no clear D. This CDR3 is 15 amino acids long. The germline V gene has CDR1 MNHEY and CDR2 SMNVEV (reference sequence). Trimming took off 6 bases at V and 0 bases at J, with 15 bases between the two ends. Here the CDR3 reads CASRPGVVSSYEQYF. The DNA for the CDR3 is TGTGCCAGCAGGCCTGGGGTCGTCAGCTCCTACGAGCAGTACTTC.

The chain employs TRBV25-1 and TRBJ1-5; TRBD1 is a possible D gene (5 bases). This CDR3 comprises 13 residues. Germline V CDR1 and CDR2: MGHDK, SYGVNS. V was shortened by 3 bases and J by 7 bases, with 10 bases between the two germline ends. For the CDR3, the DNA is TGTGCCAGCAGTGAGGGGGATCGACAGCCCCAGCATTTT. Its translation is CASSEGDRQPQHF.

The chain carries TRBV27 and TRBJ2-7; 9 nucleotides agree with TRBD1. Germline V gene sequence: CDR1 MNHEY, CDR2 SMNVEV (reference sequence). V trimming: 5 bases; J trimming: 5 bases; junction bases outside the gene matches: 10. The CDR3 sequence is 15 residues long. The CDR3 protein is CASSSPGQGINEQYF. CDR3 in DNA: TGTGCCAGCAGTAGCCCGGGACAGGGTATAAACGAGCAGTACTTC.

The V and J genes are TRBV9 and TRBJ1-5, with D unclear. The V end was cut by 0 bases, the J end by 0 bases, with 7 bases between. The CDR3 spans 15 residues. The germline gives CDR1 SGDLS, CDR2 YYNGEE. CDR3 sequence reads: CASSVAGYSNQPQHF. Here the CDR3 DNA reads TGTGCCAGCAGCGTAGCAGGATATAGCAATCAGCCCCAGCATTTT.

This chain joins TRBV7-6 and TRBJ1-2, with TRBD1 as a possible D gene (6 bases). The CDR3 loop spans 14 amino acids. V lost 5 bases and J lost 3, with 13 bases in between. The V gene's germline CDR1 is SGHVS and CDR2 FNYEAQ. Here the CDR3 reads CASSRDTSHYGYTF. The CDR3 bases are TGTGCCAGCAGCCGGGACACCTCGCACTATGGCTACACCTTC.

This clone has just one count. The chain is built from TRBV6-6 and TRBJ1-1; possible D gene TRBD1, 6 bases. Germline CDR1 MNHNY, CDR2 SVGAGI (reference sequence). Trimming cost V 7 bases and J 0 bases, with 12 bases left between them. The CDR3 extends over 14 amino acids. The CDR3 reads CASTRQEVNTEAFF. In nucleotides, the CDR3 is TGTGCCAGCACGCGACAGGAGGTGAACACTGAAGCTTTCTTT.

This chain uses TRBV5-4 with TRBJ2-5; 13 bases map to TRBD2. Germline CDR1 SGHNT, CDR2 YYREEE (reference sequence). With V trimmed by 4 bases and J by 4 bases, 7 bases remained unmatched. The CDR3 runs 16 residues. DNA of the CDR3: TGTGCCAGCAGCCCGCTGGGACTAGCGGGATCAGAGACCCAGTACTTC. This translates into CASSPLGLAGSETQYF.

The J gene is TRBJ1-3, the V gene TRBV13, with TRBD1 matching 7 bases. V dropped 0 bases and J dropped 7; count of bases not matched to a gene: 9. The CDR3 loop spans 16 amino acids. CDR1 PRHDT and CDR2 FYEKMQ come from the germline V gene (reference sequence). The CDR3 DNA sequence: TGTGCCAGCAGCTTAGGCCCAGGGGGGTCCGGCAACACCATATATTTT. It specifies CASSLGPGGSGNTIYF.

The chain links TRBV7-2 to TRBJ2-3, with 14 positions matching TRBD2. Looked up from germline, CDR1 is SGHTA and CDR2 is FQGNSA. V lost 1 base, J lost 4 bases, and 1 base stayed unmatched. The CDR3 length is 16 residues. CDR3 sequence: CASSLGLAGGPDTQYF. DNA of the CDR3: TGTGCCAGCAGCTTAGGACTAGCGGGAGGGCCAGATACGCAGTATTTT.

The rearrangement joins TRBV10-3 to TRBJ1-2; D is unresolved. Trimming left V 0 bases short and J 8 bases short, with 10 bases between. Germline V gene data show CDR1 as ENHRY and CDR2 as SYGVKD. The CDR3 loop spans 13 amino acids. CDR3 nucleotides: TGTGCCATCAGTGAGTCGAGTGTGGGAGGCTACACCTTC. This codes for CAISESSVGGYTF.

The chain uses TRBV6-1 and TRBJ2-2; 8 bases agree with TRBD2. The CDR3 runs to 18 residues. Germline-derived CDR1 and CDR2 are MNHNS and SASEGT. J was trimmed by 7 bases and V by 3 bases; bases with no gene match: 16. The CDR3 DNA sequence: TGTGCCAGCAGTGATAGAGGGAGGGGTAGCGGGGCCCGCGGGGAGCTGTTTTTT. Translating it yields CASSDRGRGSGARGELFF.

In DNA form, the CDR3 reads TGTGCCAGCAGCTTCGGACTAGCGGGAGGGCCAGGGTATGAGCAGTTCTTC. This translates into CASSFGLAGGPGYEQFF. V and J are TRBV7-9 and TRBJ2-1; the match to TRBD2 covers 15 bases. With 3 bases clipped from V and 8 bases from J, the junction kept 8 bases outside the gene matches. This CDR3 region has 17 residues. Looked up from germline, CDR1 is SEHNR and CDR2 is FQNEAQ (reference sequence). Full variable domain (rest looked up from reference TRBV7-9 and TRBJ2-1): DTGVSQNPRHKITKRGQNVTFRCDPISEHNRLYWYRQTLGQGPEFLTYFQNEAQLEKSRLLSDRFSAERPKGSFSTLEIQRTEQGDSAMYLCASSFGLAGGPGYEQFFGPGTRLTVL.

V is TRBV6-6 and J is TRBJ1-2, with TRBD1 as a possible D gene (6 bases). This CDR3 is 14 amino acids long. Trimming took off 8 bases at V and 4 bases at J, with 17 bases between the two ends. Germline CDR1 reads MNHNY; CDR2 reads SVGAGI (reference sequence). CDR3 sequence (DNA): TGTGCCAGCTGTCCCCCAGGGGCGGGCTATGGCTACACCTTC. Translating gives CASCPPGAGYGYTF.

This rearrangement joins TRBV5-1 to TRBJ2-1, with a possible D match to TRBD1 (6 bases). Germline V CDR1 and CDR2: SGHRS, YFSETQ. CDR3 size: 15 residues. V dropped 2 bases and J dropped 4 bases, with 13 bases sitting between them. CDR3 amino acids: CASSLAGAVYNEQFF. The CDR3 DNA follows: TGCGCCAGCAGCTTAGCAGGGGCAGTTTACAATGAGCAGTTCTTC.

This clone has a single count. The chain recombines TRBV5-1 with TRBJ2-7; TRBD2 is a possible D gene (5 bases). The V end lost 4 bases, the J end lost 2 bases, and 10 bases lay between the germline ends. The CDR3 totals 13 residues. Germline loops: CDR1 SGHRS, CDR2 YFSETQ. The DNA of the CDR3 is TGCGCCAGCAGCGGGGAGCCAACCTACGAGCAGTACTTC. Its translation: CASSGEPTYEQYF.

V gene TRBV7-2 combines with J gene TRBJ1-5; perhaps TRBD1 as D (5 bases). V dropped 4 bases and J dropped 6 bases, with 13 bases sitting between them. CDR1 and CDR2 from the germline V gene are SGHTA and FQGNSA. CDR3 size: 14 residues. CDR3 loop: CASSSGVGFQPQHF. For the CDR3, the DNA is TGTGCCAGCAGCTCGGGGGTTGGGTTTCAGCCCCAGCATTTT.

The V call is TRBV29-1, the J call TRBJ2-1; the match to TRBD1 covers 7 bases. Germline V CDR1 and CDR2: SQVTM, ANQGSEA. The CDR3 contains 12 residues. V shed 6 bases, J shed 9 bases, and the junction held 8 bases outside the gene matches. The CDR3 region is CSVRQGWGEQFF. In nucleotides, the CDR3 is TGCAGCGTGCGACAGGGATGGGGTGAGCAGTTCTTC.

The chain carries TRBV4-1 and TRBJ1-1; 8 nucleotides align to TRBD1. The CDR3 spans 17 residues. Losses at the gene ends were 2 bases for V and 0 bases for J; bases not matched to a gene: 8. Looked up from germline, CDR1 is MGHRA and CDR2 is YSYEKL. CDR3: CASSQPFRQGMNTEAFF. The DNA of the CDR3 is TGCGCCAGCAGCCAACCTTTTAGACAGGGGATGAACACTGAAGCTTTCTTT.

This chain connects TRBV5-4 to TRBJ1-1, with TRBD1 as a possible D gene (6 bases). The CDR3 contains 15 residues. Trimming stripped 0 bases from V and 5 bases from J, with 14 bases between. CDR1 SGHNT and CDR2 YYREEE come from the germline V gene (reference sequence). CDR3 coding DNA: TGTGCCAGCAGCTTGGGTCAGGGGCGCGGGACTGAAGCTTTCTTT. Encoded protein: CASSLGQGRGTEAFF.

The J gene is TRBJ1-3, the V gene TRBV5-1; 9 bases agree with TRBD1. The CDR3 extends over 15 amino acids. The V gene's germline CDR1 is SGHRS and CDR2 YFSETQ. The junction had 5 bases not matched to a gene; V was cut back by 4 bases and J by 3 bases. CDR3 DNA sequence: TGCGCCAGCAGCATAACAGGGGGCAGTGGAAACACCATATATTTT. This translates into CASSITGGSGNTIYF.

The chain employs TRBV7-6 and TRBJ2-7; D unresolved. V dropped 5 bases and J dropped 2 bases, with 13 bases sitting between them. CDR3 length: 14 amino acids. CDR1 and CDR2 from the germline V gene are SGHVS and FNYEAQ. The CDR3 DNA is TGTGCCAGCAGCCCCCAACTATTACCCTACGAGCAGTACTTC. It encodes CASSPQLLPYEQYF.

The chain has TRBV7-3 and TRBJ1-1; D is uncertain. The CDR3 runs to 14 residues. Trimming stripped 1 base from V and 2 bases from J, with 8 bases between. Germline V gives CDR1 SGHTA, CDR2 FQGTGA. CDR3 sequence reads: CASSLNRGNTEAFF. The CDR3 DNA sequence: TGTGCCAGCAGCTTAAATCGAGGAAACACTGAAGCTTTCTTT. Complete variable domain (other parts from reference TRBV7-3 and TRBJ1-1): GAGVSQTPSNKVTEKGKYVELRCDPISGHTALYWYRQSLGQGPEFLIYFQGTGAADDSGLPNDRFFAVRPEGSVSTLKIQRTERGDSAVYLCASSLNRGNTEAFFGQGTRLTVV.

V and J are TRBV5-5 and TRBJ2-1, with D hard to call. V was pared by 0 bases and J by 4 bases, with 5 bases between. There are 13 residues in the CDR3. Looked up from germline, CDR1 is SGHKS and CDR2 is YYEKEE (reference sequence). The CDR3 DNA reads TGTGCCAGCAGCTTGGAACGGTACAATGAGCAGTTCTTC. It yields the protein CASSLERYNEQFF.

This chain connects TRBV4-2 to TRBJ2-3; unclear D gene. V was clipped by 0 bases and J by 1 base, with 8 bases between them. This CDR3 has 15 amino acids. Germline CDR1 is LGHNA and CDR2 is YNFKEQ. The CDR3 nucleotides read TGTGCCAGCAGCCAAGATTTCCGGGGCACAGATACGCAGTATTTT. Translating gives CASSQDFRGTDTQYF.